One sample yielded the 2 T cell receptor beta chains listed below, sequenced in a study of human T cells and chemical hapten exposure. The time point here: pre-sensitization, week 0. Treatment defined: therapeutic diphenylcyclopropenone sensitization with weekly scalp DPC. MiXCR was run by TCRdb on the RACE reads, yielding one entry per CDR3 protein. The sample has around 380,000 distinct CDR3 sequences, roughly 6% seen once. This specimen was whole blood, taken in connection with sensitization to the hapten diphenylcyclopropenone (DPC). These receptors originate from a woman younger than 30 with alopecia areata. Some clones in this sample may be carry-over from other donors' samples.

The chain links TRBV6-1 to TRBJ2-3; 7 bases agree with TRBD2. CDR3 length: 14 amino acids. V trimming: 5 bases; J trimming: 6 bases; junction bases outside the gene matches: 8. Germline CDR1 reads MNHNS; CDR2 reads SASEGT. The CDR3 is CASSRSGVEDTQYF. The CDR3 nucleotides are TGTGCCAGCAGTAGAAGCGGGGTTGAGGATACGCAGTATTTT.

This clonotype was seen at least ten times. CDR3 region: CASSLEPGRTEAFF. Written as DNA, the CDR3 is TGCGCCAGCAGCTTGGAACCGGGTCGGACTGAAGCTTTCTTT. The chain carries TRBV5-1 and TRBJ1-1; D gene uncertain. The V gene lost 0 bases and the J gene lost 5 bases, with 11 bases spanning the gap. This CDR3 is 14 amino acids long. Germline V CDR1 and CDR2: SGHRS, YFSETQ.